The rows below give T cell receptor beta chains drawn from one sample of a study of PD-L1 blockade in urothelial cancer. The table came from immunoSEQ multiplex PCR; TCRdb's copy has only in-frame clones and leaves some out. The sample shows approximately 90,000 clones, over 75% of them seen only once. This sample comprised PBMCs, obtained around atezolizumab (anti-PD-L1) treatment. The receptors stem from a man aged 55-75 years with urothelial cancer. Both conserved end residues are part of each CDR3. D genes are given only for firm matches. Expanded clones get a size class; other rows say once, few or many, or leave the size out.

>.|TRBV9|TRBD2|TRBJ2-1
TGTGCCAGCAGCGTATTGAGCGGGAACACCCGGAGCTCCTACAATGAGCAGTTCTTC
CASSVLSGNTRSSYNEQFF
>.|TRBV10-3|TRBD1|TRBJ1-1
TGTGCCATCAGTGATGGGATCGACAGGGGTAACACTGAAGCTTTCTTT
CAISDGIDRGNTEAFF
>.|TRBV2|TRBD1|TRBJ1-1
TGTGCCAGCCGGGACAGTGGGAACACTGAAGCTTTCTTT
CASRDSGNTEAFF
>few|TRBV28|TRBD1|TRBJ2-2
TGTGCCAGCAGTTTGGCGCAGGGGGCGCTGAGAACCGGGGAGCTGTTTTTT
CASSLAQGALRTGELFF
>.|TRBV28|TRBD2|TRBJ2-1
TGTGCCTCGGGAGGAATGGATGAGCAGTTCTTC
CASGGMDEQFF
>.|TRBV5-6|TRBD1|TRBJ2-7
TGTGCCAGCAGAAGGACAGGGGGTCACGAGCAGTACTTC
CASRRTGGHEQYF
>.|TRBV19|TRBD1|TRBJ1-1
TGTGCCAGCGGTAACAGGGGGTCACTCGAAGCTTTCTTT
CASGNRGSLEAFF
>once|TRBV19|TRBD1|TRBJ1-2
TGTGCCAGTAACCCGGGACAGCCAGAGTATGGCTACACCTTC
CASNPGQPEYGYTF
>.|TRBV6-5|TRBD1|TRBJ2-7
TGTGCCAGCAGTTGGACAGGGGCGCGGGACGAGCAGTACTTC
CASSWTGARDEQYF
>.|TRBV2|.|TRBJ1-4
TGTGCCGACAGACAGGACCCAAATGAAAAACTGTTTTTT
CADRQDPNEKLFF
>.|TRBV10-1|TRBD1|TRBJ2-7
TGCGCCAGTGGAACCGGGACAGGGAAAAACTACGAGCAGTACTTC
CASGTGTGKNYEQYF
>.|TRBV9|.|TRBJ2-7
TGTGCCAGCAGCGTAGACCACAGCTCCTACGAGCAGTACTTC
CASSVDHSSYEQYF
>once|TRBV28|TRBD1|TRBJ1-2
TGTGCCAGCGGCTGGGACAGGGATTTGGGGGGCTACACCTTC
CASGWDRDLGGYTF
>few|TRBV5-1|.|TRBJ1-2
TGCGCCAGCAGCCTTAGATCAGCGCGCTTTGGCTACACCTTC
CASSLRSARFGYTF
>.|TRBV7-2|TRBD1|TRBJ1-5
TGTGCCAGCAGCTTAATGACAGGGGGTCAGCCCCAGCATTTT
CASSLMTGGQPQHF